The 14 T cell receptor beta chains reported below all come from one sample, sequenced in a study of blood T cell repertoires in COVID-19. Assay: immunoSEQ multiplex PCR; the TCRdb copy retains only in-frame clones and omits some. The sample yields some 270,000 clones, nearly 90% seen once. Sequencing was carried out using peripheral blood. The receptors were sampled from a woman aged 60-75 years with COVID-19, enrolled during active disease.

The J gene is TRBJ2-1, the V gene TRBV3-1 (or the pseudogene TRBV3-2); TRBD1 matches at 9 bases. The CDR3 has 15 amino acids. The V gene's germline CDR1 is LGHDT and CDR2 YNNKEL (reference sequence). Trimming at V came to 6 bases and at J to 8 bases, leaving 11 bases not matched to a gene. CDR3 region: CASSQPGQGCDEQFF. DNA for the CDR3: TGTGCCAGCAGTCAACCGGGACAGGGATGCGATGAGCAGTTCTTC.

The CDR3 DNA reads TGTGCCACCAGCAGAGGACAGGGGGCGGGAGAGACCCAGTACTTC. Protein product: CATSRGQGAGETQYF. V is TRBV15 and J is TRBJ2-5; TRBD1 matches 10 bases. The CDR3 runs 15 residues. Unmatched junction bases numbered 3, after V lost 1 base and J lost 4 bases. The V gene's germline CDR1 is LNHNV and CDR2 YYDKDF (reference sequence).

The CDR3, as DNA: TGTGCCAGCAGCTTGAGGGACATATACTCCTATAATTCACCCCTCCACTTT. Its protein is CASSLRDIYSYNSPLHF. The rearrangement uses TRBV7-9 and TRBJ1-6; maybe TRBD1 (6 bases). CDR1 is SEHNR and CDR2 is FQNEAQ in the germline V gene (reference sequence). V was shortened by 3 bases and J by 0 bases, with 12 bases between the two germline ends. This CDR3 spans 17 amino acids.

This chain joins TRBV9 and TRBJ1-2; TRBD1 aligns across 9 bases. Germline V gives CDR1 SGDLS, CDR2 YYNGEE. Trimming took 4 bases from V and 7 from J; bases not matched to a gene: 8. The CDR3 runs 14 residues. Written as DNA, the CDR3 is TGTGCCAGCAGCAAAGGGGACAGGGTGGGTGGCTACACCTTC. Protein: CASSKGDRVGGYTF.

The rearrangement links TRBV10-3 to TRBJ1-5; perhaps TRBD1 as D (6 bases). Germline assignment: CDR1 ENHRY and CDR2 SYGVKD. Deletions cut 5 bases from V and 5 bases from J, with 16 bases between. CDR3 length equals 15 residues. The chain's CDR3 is CAISPTGNWDQPQHF. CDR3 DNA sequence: TGTGCCATCAGTCCCACAGGGAACTGGGATCAGCCCCAGCATTTT.

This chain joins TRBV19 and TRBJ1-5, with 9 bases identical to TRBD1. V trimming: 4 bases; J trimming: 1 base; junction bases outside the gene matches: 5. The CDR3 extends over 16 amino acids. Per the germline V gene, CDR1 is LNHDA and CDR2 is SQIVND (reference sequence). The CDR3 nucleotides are TGTGCCAGTAGTACGACAGGGGGATGGAGCAATCAGCCCCAGCATTTT. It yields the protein CASSTTGGWSNQPQHF.

CDR3 bases: TGTGCCAGCAGTTACGGAGCGGGTGAAGCTTTCTTT. It encodes CASSYGAGEAFF. The rearrangement links TRBV6-6 to TRBJ1-1; D unresolved. The V and J ends lost 2 bases and 7 bases respectively, with 8 bases between them. The CDR3 covers 12 residues. Germline CDR1 reads MNHNY; CDR2 reads SVGAGI (reference sequence).

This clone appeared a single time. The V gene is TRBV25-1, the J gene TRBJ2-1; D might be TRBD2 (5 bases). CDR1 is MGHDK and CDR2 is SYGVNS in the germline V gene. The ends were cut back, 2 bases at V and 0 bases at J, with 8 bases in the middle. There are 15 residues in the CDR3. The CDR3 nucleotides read TGTGCCAGCAGTGAAATAGCGAGCTCCTACAATGAGCAGTTCTTC. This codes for CASSEIASSYNEQFF.

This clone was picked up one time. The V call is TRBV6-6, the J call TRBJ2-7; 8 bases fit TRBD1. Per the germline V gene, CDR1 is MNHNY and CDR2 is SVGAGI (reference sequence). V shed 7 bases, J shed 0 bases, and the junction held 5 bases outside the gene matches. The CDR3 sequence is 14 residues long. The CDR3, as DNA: TGTGCCAGCAACCGGGACAGGAGCTCCTACGAGCAGTACTTC. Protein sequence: CASNRDRSSYEQYF.

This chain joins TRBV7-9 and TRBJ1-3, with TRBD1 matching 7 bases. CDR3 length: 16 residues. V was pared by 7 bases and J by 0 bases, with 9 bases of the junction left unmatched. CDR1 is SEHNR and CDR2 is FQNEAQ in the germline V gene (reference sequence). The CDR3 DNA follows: TGTGCCAGCACCCTGGGACAGCCGAGCTCTGGAAACACCATATATTTT. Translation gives CASTLGQPSSGNTIYF. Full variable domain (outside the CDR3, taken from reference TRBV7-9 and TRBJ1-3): DTGVSQNPRHKITKRGQNVTFRCDPISEHNRLYWYRQTLGQGPEFLTYFQNEAQLEKSRLLSDRFSAERPKGSFSTLEIQRTEQGDSAMYLCASTLGQPSSGNTIYFGEGSWLTVV.

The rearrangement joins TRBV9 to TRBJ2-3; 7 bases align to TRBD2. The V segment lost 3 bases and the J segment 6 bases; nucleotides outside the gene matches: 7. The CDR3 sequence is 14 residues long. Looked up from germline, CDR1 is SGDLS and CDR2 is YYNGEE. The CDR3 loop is CASSERGPRDTQYF. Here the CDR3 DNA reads TGTGCCAGCAGCGAGCGGGGCCCTCGGGATACGCAGTATTTT.

The CDR3: CASSPLGGGASTEAFF. The CDR3 DNA sequence: TGTGCCAGCTCACCACTGGGGGGGGGCGCGAGCACTGAAGCTTTCTTT. The genes are TRBV18 and TRBJ1-1; possible D gene TRBD1, 6 bases. CDR1 is KGHSH and CDR2 is LQKENI in the germline V gene. There are 16 residues in the CDR3. Deletions cut 1 base from V and 4 bases from J, with 16 bases between.

CDR3 amino acids: CASSLERGNTEAFF. The CDR3 nucleotides are TGTGCCAGCAGCTTAGAGCGGGGGAACACTGAAGCTTTCTTT. This rearrangement joins TRBV7-3 to TRBJ1-1; D uncertain. Germline CDR1 SGHTA, CDR2 FQGTGA. The V and J ends lost 2 bases and 1 base respectively, with 8 bases between them. This CDR3 is 14 amino acids long.

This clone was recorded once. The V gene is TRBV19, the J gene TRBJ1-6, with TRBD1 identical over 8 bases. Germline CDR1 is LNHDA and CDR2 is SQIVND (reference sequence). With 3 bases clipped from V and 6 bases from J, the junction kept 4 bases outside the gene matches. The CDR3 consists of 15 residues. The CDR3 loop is CASSMIQGVNSPLHF. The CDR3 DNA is TGTGCCAGTAGTATGATACAGGGGGTTAATTCACCCCTCCACTTT.